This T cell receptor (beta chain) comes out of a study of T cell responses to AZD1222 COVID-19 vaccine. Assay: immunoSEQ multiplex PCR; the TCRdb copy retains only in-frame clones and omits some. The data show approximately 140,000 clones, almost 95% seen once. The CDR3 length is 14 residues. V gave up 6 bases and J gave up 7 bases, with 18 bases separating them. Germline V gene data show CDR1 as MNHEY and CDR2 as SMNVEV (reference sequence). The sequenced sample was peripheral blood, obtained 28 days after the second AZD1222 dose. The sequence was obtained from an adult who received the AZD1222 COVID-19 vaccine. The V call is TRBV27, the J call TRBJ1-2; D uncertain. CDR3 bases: TGTGCCAGCAGGCCCAGGTCGAGGGTCGGTGGCTACACCTTC. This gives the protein CASRPRSRVGGYTF.